Detailed here is one TCR beta chain. This sample is drawn from a study of blood T cell repertoires in COVID-19. Study background: From the United States, Italy and Spain came samples of acute and convalescent COVID-19.

This table comes from immunoSEQ multiplex PCR, and its TCRdb copy is limited to in-frame clones, with some not included. The table lists 70,000 to 95,000 clones, over 80% of them singletons. Sequencing was performed on peripheral blood. The TCR originated in an older woman with active COVID-19.

The CDR3 coding sequence is TGTGCCTTACGGGACTCCCTCGCCGGGGAGCTGTTTTTT. Its protein product is CALRDSLAGELFF. The chain couples TRBV30 to TRBJ2-2; TRBD2 is a possible D gene (6 bases). V lost 7 bases, J lost 6 bases, and 15 bases lay in between. The V gene's germline CDR1 is GTSNPN and CDR2 SVGIG (reference sequence). This CDR3 has 13 amino acids.